These T cell receptor beta chains were read from a single sample in a study of CD8 T cells in Susac syndrome. TCRdb ran MiXCR on the immunoSEQ multiplex PCR reads and lists one entry per CDR3 protein. There are some 94,000 distinct CDR3 sequences in the sample; roughly 94% occur only once, and around 0.33% lies in the top ten. The sample comprised CD4+ T cells from PBMCs. Every receptor here comes from a human donor with Susac syndrome. Both conserved end residues are part of each CDR3. A D gene is named only where the DNA matches it firmly. The size field is filled for only some rows; it gives once, few, many or a size class.

CDR3 DNA: TGTGCCAGCTCACCACGGTCCATGAACACTGAAGCTTTCTTT; CDR3 protein: CASSPRSMNTEAFF; J gene: TRBJ1-1; V gene: TRBV18; clone size: -; D gene: -
CDR3 DNA: TGTGACAACCTCCAGGGCGAGCAGTACTTC; CDR3 protein: CDNLQGEQYF; J gene: TRBJ2-7; V gene: TRBV24-1; clone size: -; D gene: -
CDR3 DNA: TGCAGTGCTAGGTGGCTACCTCGAGGAGATACGCAGTATTTT; CDR3 protein: CSARWLPRGDTQYF; J gene: TRBJ2-3; V gene: TRBV20-1; clone size: -; D gene: -
CDR3 DNA: TGTGCCAGCAGCTTGCAGACAGGTTCGCCCTCCTACAATGAGCAGTTCTTC; CDR3 protein: CASSLQTGSPSYNEQFF; J gene: TRBJ2-1; V gene: TRBV7-8; clone size: -; D gene: -
CDR3 DNA: TGTGCCAGCACCACCGTAAAGGGGCAGTTCTTC; CDR3 protein: CASTTVKGQFF; J gene: TRBJ2-1; V gene: TRBV12-3/TRBV12-4; clone size: -; D gene: -
CDR3 DNA: TGTGCCAGCAATCAGGGTGTTGCTGGCTACACCTTC; CDR3 protein: CASNQGVAGYTF; J gene: TRBJ1-2; V gene: TRBV19; clone size: -; D gene: -
CDR3 DNA: TGTGCCAGCAGCCAAGATCTGAGAAACTCTGGAAACACCATATATTTT; CDR3 protein: CASSQDLRNSGNTIYF; J gene: TRBJ1-3; V gene: TRBV4-2; clone size: -; D gene: -
CDR3 DNA: TGTGCCAGCAGTTCCCCCCCGTCCAGCTCCTACAATGAGCAGTTCTTC; CDR3 protein: CASSSPPSSSYNEQFF; J gene: TRBJ2-1; V gene: TRBV28; clone size: -; D gene: -
CDR3 DNA: TGTGCCAGCAGCTCCCGGGGCAGCTCCTACGAGCAGTACTTC; CDR3 protein: CASSSRGSSYEQYF; J gene: TRBJ2-7; V gene: TRBV9; clone size: -; D gene: -
CDR3 DNA: TGCAGTGCTCCCGGGACAGGCCCTACAGATACGCAGTATTTT; CDR3 protein: CSAPGTGPTDTQYF; J gene: TRBJ2-3; V gene: TRBV20-1; clone size: -; D gene: TRBD1
CDR3 DNA: TGCGCCAGCGGTTTACAGGACACCGGGGAGCTGTTTTTT; CDR3 protein: CASGLQDTGELFF; J gene: TRBJ2-2; V gene: TRBV23-1; clone size: -; D gene: -
CDR3 DNA: TGTGCCAGCAGCCTTGACCCCAACACCGGGGAGCTGTTTTTT; CDR3 protein: CASSLDPNTGELFF; J gene: TRBJ2-2; V gene: TRBV9; clone size: -; D gene: -
CDR3 DNA: TGTGCCAGCAGCCAGAGGGGCGGGGGCTCCTATGGCTACACCTTC; CDR3 protein: CASSQRGGGSYGYTF; J gene: TRBJ1-2; V gene: TRBV5-4; clone size: once; D gene: -
CDR3 DNA: TGTGCCAGCAGTTCGTATATGAACACTGAAGCTTTCTTT; CDR3 protein: CASSSYMNTEAFF; J gene: TRBJ1-1; V gene: TRBV12-3/TRBV12-4; clone size: -; D gene: -
CDR3 DNA: TGTGCCACCAGTGAGGACAGGGGAGAGACCCAGTACTTC; CDR3 protein: CATSEDRGETQYF; J gene: TRBJ2-5; V gene: TRBV24-1; clone size: -; D gene: TRBD1
CDR3 DNA: TGCAGTGCTAGATCCCGGGCCCGTTCCTACGAGCAGTACTTC; CDR3 protein: CSARSRARSYEQYF; J gene: TRBJ2-7; V gene: TRBV20-1; clone size: -; D gene: -
CDR3 DNA: TGCAGTGCTAGGCGACAGTTCAATCAGCCCCAGCATTTT; CDR3 protein: CSARRQFNQPQHF; J gene: TRBJ1-5; V gene: TRBV20-1; clone size: -; D gene: -
CDR3 DNA: TGTGCCTGGAGTGTTGGTACACCTCTTTCCTACAATGAGCAGTTCTTC; CDR3 protein: CAWSVGTPLSYNEQFF; J gene: TRBJ2-1; V gene: TRBV30; clone size: -; D gene: -
CDR3 DNA: TGTGCCAGCAGCCGGGGGGGACAGAATCAGCCCCAGCATTTT; CDR3 protein: CASSRGGQNQPQHF; J gene: TRBJ1-5; V gene: TRBV28; clone size: once; D gene: TRBD1
CDR3 DNA: TGTGCCAGCAGTACAGGGGCCACTGAAGCTTTCTTT; CDR3 protein: CASSTGATEAFF; J gene: TRBJ1-1; V gene: TRBV28; clone size: -; D gene: TRBD1
CDR3 DNA: TGTGCCACCAGCAGAGATTCGGACAGCTCTGGAAACACCATATATTTT; CDR3 protein: CATSRDSDSSGNTIYF; J gene: TRBJ1-3; V gene: TRBV15; clone size: -; D gene: -
CDR3 DNA: TGTGCCAGCAGTTACCGCGCGGGCTTGGCTAGCGGGGGGACAGATACGCAGTATTTT; CDR3 protein: CASSYRAGLASGGTDTQYF; J gene: TRBJ2-3; V gene: TRBV6-5; clone size: -; D gene: TRBD2
CDR3 DNA: TGTGCCAGTAGTATAGCTGCTGATATGGAATATGGCTACACCTTC; CDR3 protein: CASSIAADMEYGYTF; J gene: TRBJ1-2; V gene: TRBV19; clone size: -; D gene: -
CDR3 DNA: TGTGCCACCAGTCGGCCGACCGGGGAGCTGTTTTTT; CDR3 protein: CATSRPTGELFF; J gene: TRBJ2-2; V gene: TRBV24-1; clone size: -; D gene: -
CDR3 DNA: TGTGCCAGCTCACCCGATAATCAGCCCCAGCATTTT; CDR3 protein: CASSPDNQPQHF; J gene: TRBJ1-5; V gene: TRBV18; clone size: -; D gene: -
CDR3 DNA: TGTGCCAGCAAAGGAGTGACAATTAATCTTTCACCCCTCCACTTT; CDR3 protein: CASKGVTINLSPLHF; J gene: TRBJ1-6; V gene: TRBV6-2/TRBV6-3; clone size: -; D gene: -
CDR3 DNA: TGTGCCAGCTCAACCCCCGCCGGGTATGGCTACACCTTC; CDR3 protein: CASSTPAGYGYTF; J gene: TRBJ1-2; V gene: TRBV12-3/TRBV12-4; clone size: -; D gene: -
CDR3 DNA: TGCGCCAGCAGCCCTCCGGGACAGGGCCCGGTGCAGTACTTC; CDR3 protein: CASSPPGQGPVQYF; J gene: TRBJ2-7; V gene: TRBV4-1; clone size: -; D gene: TRBD1
CDR3 DNA: TGTGCCAGCAGCCCCGCCCAGACAGTTTACAATGAGCAGTTCTTC; CDR3 protein: CASSPAQTVYNEQFF; J gene: TRBJ2-1; V gene: TRBV11-2; clone size: -; D gene: -
CDR3 DNA: TGTGCCAGTAGTATTGGCCGGGGAAGGGACCAGCCCCAGCATTTT; CDR3 protein: CASSIGRGRDQPQHF; J gene: TRBJ1-5; V gene: TRBV19; clone size: -; D gene: -
CDR3 DNA: TGTGCCAGCAGCTTACCCGCGGACAGCACTGAAGCTTTCTTT; CDR3 protein: CASSLPADSTEAFF; J gene: TRBJ1-1; V gene: TRBV7-9; clone size: once; D gene: -
CDR3 DNA: TGCAGTGCTAGAACGGGGGGATCGCCCGGGGAGCTGTTTTTT; CDR3 protein: CSARTGGSPGELFF; J gene: TRBJ2-2; V gene: TRBV20-1; clone size: -; D gene: TRBD2
CDR3 DNA: TGTGCCAGCAGTGAAAGTAGGAGCCGGTACTTC; CDR3 protein: CASSESRSRYF; J gene: TRBJ2-7; V gene: TRBV2; clone size: -; D gene: -
CDR3 DNA: TGTGCCAGCAGTGAATCTCAGGCGTGGGGCTACGAGCAGTACTTC; CDR3 protein: CASSESQAWGYEQYF; J gene: TRBJ2-7; V gene: TRBV2; clone size: -; D gene: -
CDR3 DNA: TGCAGTGCTCTAAGACAGGGCACAGATACGCAGTATTTT; CDR3 protein: CSALRQGTDTQYF; J gene: TRBJ2-3; V gene: TRBV20-1; clone size: -; D gene: -
CDR3 DNA: TGTGCCAGCAGCCAGAGGGGGTTTGAAGCTTTCTTT; CDR3 protein: CASSQRGFEAFF; J gene: TRBJ1-1; V gene: TRBV3-1; clone size: -; D gene: -
CDR3 DNA: TGCGCCAGCAGCCAAGATGGGTTGACAAACCCTAGCACAGATACGCAGTATTTT; CDR3 protein: CASSQDGLTNPSTDTQYF; J gene: TRBJ2-3; V gene: TRBV4-3; clone size: once; D gene: -
CDR3 DNA: TGCAGTGCTAGAGATCGGGCTCGGGGCACAGATACGCAGTATTTT; CDR3 protein: CSARDRARGTDTQYF; J gene: TRBJ2-3; V gene: TRBV20-1; clone size: -; D gene: -
CDR3 DNA: TGTGCCACCGCTTCGGGACAGGGCGGAGAGACCCAGTACTTC; CDR3 protein: CATASGQGGETQYF; J gene: TRBJ2-5; V gene: TRBV10-3; clone size: -; D gene: TRBD1
CDR3 DNA: TGCAGTGCTAGAGTGGCAGTTGAAGCTTTCTTT; CDR3 protein: CSARVAVEAFF; J gene: TRBJ1-1; V gene: TRBV20-1; clone size: -; D gene: -
CDR3 DNA: TGTGCCAGCAGCCACCAACTAGCGGGGGTGCCCTACGAGCAGTACTTC; CDR3 protein: CASSHQLAGVPYEQYF; J gene: TRBJ2-7; V gene: TRBV7-2; clone size: once; D gene: TRBD2
CDR3 DNA: TGTGCCAGCACCCGCAGGGCCCCCCCCGGGCATGAGCAGTTCTTC; CDR3 protein: CASTRRAPPGHEQFF; J gene: TRBJ2-1; V gene: TRBV7-8; clone size: -; D gene: -
CDR3 DNA: TGTGCCAGCAGCCTTCGGACAGGGACCTACAATGAGCAGTTCTTC; CDR3 protein: CASSLRTGTYNEQFF; J gene: TRBJ2-1; V gene: TRBV7-8; clone size: -; D gene: TRBD1
CDR3 DNA: TGCAGTGCCGAGGGTTGGGGCCCAGCAGATACGCAGTATTTT; CDR3 protein: CSAEGWGPADTQYF; J gene: TRBJ2-3; V gene: TRBV20-1; clone size: -; D gene: -
CDR3 DNA: TGTGCCAGCAGCTCCCTTCTGGGATTCGGTCTTAGCGAGCAGTACTTC; CDR3 protein: CASSSLLGFGLSEQYF; J gene: TRBJ2-7; V gene: TRBV7-3; clone size: -; D gene: -
CDR3 DNA: TGTGCCATCAGTCCGATTATCCAGGGGTATGGCTACACCTTC; CDR3 protein: CAISPIIQGYGYTF; J gene: TRBJ1-2; V gene: TRBV10-3; clone size: -; D gene: -
CDR3 DNA: TGTGCCAGCAGGACTAATGAAAAACTGTTTTTT; CDR3 protein: CASRTNEKLFF; J gene: TRBJ1-4; V gene: TRBV27; clone size: -; D gene: -
CDR3 DNA: TGCAGCGTTGAATCTGGGCAGACGGAGCAGTACTTC; CDR3 protein: CSVESGQTEQYF; J gene: TRBJ2-7; V gene: TRBV29-1; clone size: -; D gene: -
CDR3 DNA: TGTGCCAGCAGTTCCAGGACAGGTTCGGACCAAGAGACCCAGTACTTC; CDR3 protein: CASSSRTGSDQETQYF; J gene: TRBJ2-5; V gene: TRBV27; clone size: -; D gene: TRBD1
CDR3 DNA: TGTGCCAGCAGCTTACCTAGCGGGAGAAACAATGAGCAGTTCTTC; CDR3 protein: CASSLPSGRNNEQFF; J gene: TRBJ2-1; V gene: TRBV13; clone size: -; D gene: TRBD2
CDR3 DNA: TGTGCCAGCAGTCCCGGGACTAGCCGATACAATGAGCAGTTCTTC; CDR3 protein: CASSPGTSRYNEQFF; J gene: TRBJ2-1; V gene: TRBV6-6; clone size: -; D gene: TRBD2
CDR3 DNA: TGCAGCGCTGGGACTAGCGGGGGTGGGTATGAGCAGTTCTTC; CDR3 protein: CSAGTSGGGYEQFF; J gene: TRBJ2-1; V gene: TRBV29-1; clone size: -; D gene: TRBD2
CDR3 DNA: TGCAGCGTTGAAACCGGGAACTATGGCTACACCTTC; CDR3 protein: CSVETGNYGYTF; J gene: TRBJ1-2; V gene: TRBV29-1; clone size: -; D gene: -
CDR3 DNA: TGCAGTGCTAGAGATACAGTATCCTATGGCTACACCTTC; CDR3 protein: CSARDTVSYGYTF; J gene: TRBJ1-2; V gene: TRBV20-1; clone size: -; D gene: -
CDR3 DNA: TGCAGCGTTGAAGGTAGCGGGGGGTACGAGCAGTACTTC; CDR3 protein: CSVEGSGGYEQYF; J gene: TRBJ2-7; V gene: TRBV29-1; clone size: -; D gene: TRBD2
CDR3 DNA: TGCAGCGTTGAAGATTTCGGGACTAGCGGGGAGACCCAGTACTTC; CDR3 protein: CSVEDFGTSGETQYF; J gene: TRBJ2-5; V gene: TRBV29-1; clone size: -; D gene: TRBD2
CDR3 DNA: TGTGCCAGCAGATACGCCGGGGGAGATACGCAGTATTTT; CDR3 protein: CASRYAGGDTQYF; J gene: TRBJ2-3; V gene: TRBV3-1; clone size: -; D gene: -
CDR3 DNA: TGTGCCACCAGCTTTTCGGGGGGGAGCTCCTACAATGAGCAGTTCTTC; CDR3 protein: CATSFSGGSSYNEQFF; J gene: TRBJ2-1; V gene: TRBV15; clone size: once; D gene: TRBD2
CDR3 DNA: TGTGCCAGCAGCGCAACAGGGAGACGGACTGAAGCTTTCTTT; CDR3 protein: CASSATGRRTEAFF; J gene: TRBJ1-1; V gene: TRBV9; clone size: -; D gene: -
CDR3 DNA: TGCAGTGCTTCTCCCCGAGGGACTAGCGTCCCCAGGGAGCAGTTCTTC; CDR3 protein: CSASPRGTSVPREQFF; J gene: TRBJ2-1; V gene: TRBV20-1; clone size: once; D gene: TRBD2